This is a list of T cell receptor beta chains from one sample in a study of cytomegalovirus exposure and HLA in healthy donors. Using immunoSEQ multiplex PCR, the repertoire was profiled, and TCRdb retains in-frame clones only, with some absent. The sample includes 130,000 or so clones, about 73% of them seen just once. Sequencing input: PBMCs. Receptor source: a woman aged 40 to 50 in good health and CMV-seropositive. Both conserved end residues are part of each CDR3. D genes are given only for firm matches. The listing skips clone size in some rows; elsewhere it reads once, few, many or a size class.

CDR3 | DNA | D | V | size | J
CASSPRPAPNEKLFF | TGTGCCAGCAGCCCCAGACCAGCGCCTAATGAAAAACTGTTTTTT | - | TRBV7-9 | - | TRBJ1-4
CASSWTARDSYNSPLHF | TGTGCCAGCAGCTGGACAGCCCGGGACTCCTATAATTCACCCCTCCACTTT | - | TRBV5-6 | - | TRBJ1-6
CASSLVQGNTIYF | TGTGCCAGCAGTTTAGTGCAGGGAAACACCATATATTTT | - | TRBV28 | - | TRBJ1-3
CASSPLNEQFF | TGTGCCAGCAGCCCCCTCAATGAGCAGTTCTTC | - | TRBV16 | once | TRBJ2-1
CASSEGRPAGAPLHF | TGCGCCAGCAGTGAGGGGCGTCCCGCCGGCGCACCCCTCCACTTT | - | TRBV10-2 | - | TRBJ1-6
CASSSDRIYGYTF | TGCGCCAGCAGCTCGGACAGGATCTATGGCTACACCTTC | TRBD1 | TRBV5-1 | - | TRBJ1-2
CSVESGARNGYTF | TGCAGCGTTGAGTCCGGCGCGAGGAATGGCTACACCTTC | - | TRBV29-1 | - | TRBJ1-2
CASTGGGSRYGYTF | TGTGCCAGCACCGGTGGGGGGAGTCGGTATGGCTACACCTTC | - | TRBV27 | - | TRBJ1-2
CASSPTSGGAGELFF | TGTGCCAGCAGCCCTACTAGCGGGGGGGCCGGGGAGCTGTTTTTT | TRBD2 | TRBV7-9 | few | TRBJ2-2
CASSLVTGGSKRPEAFF | TGCGCCAGCAGCTTGGTAACAGGGGGAAGCAAAAGGCCTGAAGCTTTCTTT | TRBD1 | TRBV5-1 | - | TRBJ1-1
CASSVTGEANYGYTF | TGTGCCAGCAGCGTCACAGGGGAGGCTAACTATGGCTACACCTTC | TRBD1 | TRBV9 | - | TRBJ1-2
CASSYLGLDEQYF | TGTGCCAGCAGCTACCTCGGACTCGACGAGCAGTACTTC | - | TRBV6-1 | - | TRBJ2-7